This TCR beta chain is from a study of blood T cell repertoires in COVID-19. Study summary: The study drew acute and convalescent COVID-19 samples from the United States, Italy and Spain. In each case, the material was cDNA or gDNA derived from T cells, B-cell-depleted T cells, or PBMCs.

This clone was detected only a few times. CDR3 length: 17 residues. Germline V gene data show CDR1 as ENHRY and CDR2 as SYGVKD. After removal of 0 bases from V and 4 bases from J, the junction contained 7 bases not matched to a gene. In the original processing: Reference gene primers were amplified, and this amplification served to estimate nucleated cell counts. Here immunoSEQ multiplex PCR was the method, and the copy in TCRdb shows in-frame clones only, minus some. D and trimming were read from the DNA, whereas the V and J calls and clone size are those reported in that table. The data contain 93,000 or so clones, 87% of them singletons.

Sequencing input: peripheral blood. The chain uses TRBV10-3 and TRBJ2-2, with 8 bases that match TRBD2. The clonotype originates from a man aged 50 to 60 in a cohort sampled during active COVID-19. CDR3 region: CAISESAGGGRTGELFF. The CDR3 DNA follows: TGTGCCATCAGTGAGTCGGCGGGGGGCGGGCGCACCGGGGAGCTGTTTTTT.